What follows are 17 T cell receptor beta chains derived from one specimen sequenced in a study of OX40 agonist ivuxolimab in advanced cancers. Method: immunoSEQ multiplex PCR; TCRdb's copy keeps in-frame clones and lacks some. The table records tens of thousands of clones, around 80% of them present only once. The sample consisted of CD4+ or CD8+ T cells sorted from blood, taken in a trial of the OX40 agonist ivuxolimab. The receptors stem from an adult with an advanced solid tumor such as melanoma, head and neck, liver or kidney cancer.

The rearrangement joins TRBV12-5 to TRBJ1-2, with unresolved D. Germline V gives CDR1 LGHNT, CDR2 FRNRAP. This CDR3 has 12 residues. V lost 1 base and J lost 4, with 4 bases in between. CDR3 protein: CASGLAPYGYTF. The CDR3 DNA reads as TGTGCTAGTGGTTTGGCCCCCTATGGCTACACCTTC.

The V gene is TRBV27, the J gene TRBJ2-7, with unresolved D. Deletions cut 0 bases from V and 5 bases from J, with 8 bases between. Per the germline V gene, CDR1 is MNHEY and CDR2 is SMNVEV (reference sequence). The CDR3 totals 13 residues. CDR3 coding DNA: TGTGCCAGCAGTTTATCTCGGTCGAACGAGCAGTACTTC. Encoded protein: CASSLSRSNEQYF.

This clone was counted only a few times. This chain connects TRBV9 to TRBJ2-2; 8 nucleotides align to TRBD2. J gave up 5 bases and V 6 bases, and 9 bases lay outside the gene matches. Germline values: CDR1 SGDLS, CDR2 YYNGEE. CDR3 length equals 15 residues. CDR3 region: CASNPGLVETGELFF. CDR3 in DNA: TGTGCCAGCAACCCGGGACTAGTCGAAACCGGGGAGCTGTTTTTT.

The rearrangement joins TRBV28 to TRBJ2-3; D may match TRBD1 or TRBD2 (5 bases each). This CDR3 has 12 residues. Deletions cut 6 bases from V and 6 bases from J, with 10 bases between. Germline V gives CDR1 MDHEN, CDR2 SYDVKM. The CDR3 region has the DNA TGTGCCAGCAGCCTCGGGACGGATACGCAGTATTTT. Translation gives CASSLGTDTQYF.

Comment on this clone: Its ends do not fully match the called genes, so a read error is possible. V and J are TRBV2 and TRBJ1-3; the D is unclear. The CDR3 spans 11 residues. Looked up from germline, CDR1 is SNHLY and CDR2 is FYNNEI. The CDR3 nucleotides read TGTGCCAGCAGTGAAACAGCCTTGAAGAATTTT. Amino acid sequence: CASSETALKNF.

The genes are TRBV4-2 and TRBJ2-2; D not certain. The ends were cut back, 4 bases at V and 0 bases at J, with 12 bases in the middle. The CDR3 totals 16 residues. Germline V gene data show CDR1 as LGHNA and CDR2 as YNFKEQ. The CDR3 is CASSPRRDSNTGELFF. DNA for the CDR3: TGTGCCAGCAGCCCTCGTAGGGATTCGAACACCGGGGAGCTGTTTTTT.

This rearrangement joins TRBV21-1 to TRBJ1-5; TRBD1 is the table's D call and was not checked against the DNA. TRBV21-1 is an annotated pseudogene. The CDR3 totals 17 residues. Written as DNA, the CDR3 is TGTGCCAGCAGCAAAGTGTGGACAGGCTATAGCAATCAGCCCCAGCATTTT. Translating gives CASSKVWTGYSNQPQHF.

The CDR3 protein is CASPQPPLAGGPSYEQYF. As DNA, the CDR3 is TGTGCCAGCCCCCAACCCCCCCTAGCGGGAGGGCCCTCCTACGAGCAGTACTTC. V is TRBV18 and J is TRBJ2-7; 12 bases are shared with TRBD2. V shed 8 bases and J 0 bases; nucleotides not matched to a gene: 14. The CDR3 totals 18 residues. Per the germline V gene, CDR1 is KGHSH and CDR2 is LQKENI.

This chain uses TRBV5-1 with TRBJ1-3; D ambiguous. This CDR3 contains 14 residues. V lost 2 bases and J 4 bases, leaving 10 bases between the germline ends. The germline CDR1 and CDR2 sequences are SGHRS and YFSETQ. CDR3: CASSFSGSGNTIYF. The CDR3, as DNA: TGCGCCAGCAGCTTTTCAGGTTCCGGAAACACCATATATTTT.

The CDR3 DNA reads as TGTGCCTGGAGTTCTGGACTAGATGAGCAGTTCTTC. Translation: CAWSSGLDEQFF. The chain is built from TRBV30 and TRBJ2-1; TRBD2 matches at 7 bases. Germline CDR1 GTSNPN, CDR2 SVGIG (reference sequence). The J segment lost 8 bases and the V segment lost 2 bases, leaving 3 bases of the junction unmatched. The CDR3 extends over 12 amino acids. Together with reference TRBV30 and TRBJ2-1, the CDR3 gives the full variable domain: SQTIHQWPATLVQPVGSPLSLECTVEGTSNPNLYWYRQAAGRGLQLLFYSVGIGQISSEVPQNLSASRPQDRQFILSSKKLLLSDSGFYLCAWSSGLDEQFFGPGTRLTVL.

The table lists this clone with a few counts. At one of its ends the junction is not consistent with the germline gene, which may arise from a read error. The sample has other DNA sequences that encode this CDR3 too. The chain links TRBV5-1 to TRBJ1-4, with D hard to call. This CDR3 is 14 amino acids long. CDR1 and CDR2 from the germline V gene are SGHRS and YFSETQ. CDR3 in DNA: TGTGCCAGCAGCTTGATAGCAACTAATGAAAAACTGTTTTTT. Its translation: CASSLIATNEKLFF.

The gene calls are TRBV6-6 and TRBJ1-2, with D possibly TRBD1 on 6 matching bases. Germline assignment: CDR1 MNHNY and CDR2 SVGAGI (reference sequence). With 0 bases removed from V and 4 bases from J, the gap between germline ends came to 15 bases. The length of the CDR3 is 16 residues. CDR3 in amino acids: CASSYSRSGARYGYTF. The DNA for the CDR3 is TGTGCCAGCAGTTACTCAAGGTCAGGGGCCCGCTATGGCTACACCTTC.

The chain is built from TRBV7-8 and TRBJ1-5; 7 nucleotides align to TRBD1. The CDR3 sequence is 15 residues long. Trimming took 6 bases from V and 4 from J; bases not matched to a gene: 9. Germline V gene sequence: CDR1 SGHVS, CDR2 FQNEAQ. The CDR3 nucleotides read TGTGCCAGCAGTCTCCGGCCAGGGGGGAATCAGCCCCAGCATTTT. This gives the protein CASSLRPGGNQPQHF.

The chain has TRBV6-5 and TRBJ1-4; perhaps TRBD1 as D (5 bases). The CDR3 has 15 residues. Trimming stripped 6 bases from V and 3 bases from J, with 14 bases between. Germline CDR1 is MNHEY and CDR2 is SVGAGI. This CDR3 reads CASRPKTASNEKLFF. CDR3 nucleotide sequence: TGTGCCAGCAGGCCAAAGACAGCTTCTAATGAAAAACTGTTTTTT.

The sample holds one count of this clone. The V gene is TRBV4-1, the J gene TRBJ2-5; TRBD1 matches 9 bases. Germline V gene data show CDR1 as MGHRA and CDR2 as YSYEKL. The CDR3 runs to 15 residues. Losses at the gene ends were 0 bases for V and 4 bases for J; bases not matched to a gene: 3. The CDR3 bases are TGCGCCAGCAGCCAAGATTCGGGACAGGGAGAGACCCAGTACTTC. It translates to CASSQDSGQGETQYF.

The gene calls are TRBV2 and TRBJ2-3, with unresolved D. The length of the CDR3 is 13 residues. Germline CDR1 is SNHLY and CDR2 is FYNNEI. Trimming shortened V by 8 bases and J by 2 bases, and 11 bases separated the two germline ends. The CDR3 here is CASPTRVTDTQYF. Here the CDR3 DNA reads TGTGCCAGCCCGACCCGGGTCACAGATACGCAGTATTTT.

This sequence joins TRBV5-5 and TRBJ2-7, with D uncertain. The CDR3 runs to 13 residues. V was pared by 4 bases and J by 2 bases, with 10 bases between. Germline V lookup: CDR1 SGHKS, CDR2 YYEKEE (reference sequence). The DNA for the CDR3 is TGTGCCAGCAGCCCTCAAAGCCCCTACGAGCAGTACTTC. Its protein is CASSPQSPYEQYF.